This entry is about one TCR beta chain. The J segment lost 7 bases and the V segment lost 4 bases, leaving 2 bases of the junction unmatched. The length of the CDR3 is 14 residues. Per the germline V gene, CDR1 is MNHNY and CDR2 is SVGAGI (reference sequence). This entry is derived from a study of cytomegalovirus exposure and HLA in healthy donors. The PCR employed 60 Vbeta primers together with 13 Jbeta primers. Clones were read by immunoSEQ multiplex PCR, and TCRdb kept only the in-frame ones, dropping some. The table has around 100,000 clones, approximately 60% seen once. The V call is TRBV6-6, the J call TRBJ1-4; the match to TRBD1 covers 11 bases. The source material was PBMCs. This TCR was recovered from a woman between 25 and 40 years old in good health and CMV-seronegative. CDR3 nucleotide sequence: TGTGCCAGCAGTTGGACAGGGGGCAGTGAAAAACTGTTTTTT. This encodes CASSWTGGSEKLFF.